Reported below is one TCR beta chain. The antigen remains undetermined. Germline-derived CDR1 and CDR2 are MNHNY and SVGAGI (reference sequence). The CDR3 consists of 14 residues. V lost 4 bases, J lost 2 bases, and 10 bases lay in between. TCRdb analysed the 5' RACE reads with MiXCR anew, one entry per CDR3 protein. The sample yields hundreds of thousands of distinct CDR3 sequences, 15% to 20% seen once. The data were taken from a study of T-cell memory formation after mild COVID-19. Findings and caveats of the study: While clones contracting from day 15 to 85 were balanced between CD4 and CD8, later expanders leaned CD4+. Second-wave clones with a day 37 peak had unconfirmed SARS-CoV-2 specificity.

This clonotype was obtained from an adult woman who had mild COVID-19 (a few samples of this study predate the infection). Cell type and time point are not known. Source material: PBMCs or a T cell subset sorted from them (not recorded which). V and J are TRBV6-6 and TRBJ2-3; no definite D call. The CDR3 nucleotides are TGTGCCAGCAGTTTACCCCGCCCCACAGATACGCAGTATTTT. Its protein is CASSLPRPTDTQYF.